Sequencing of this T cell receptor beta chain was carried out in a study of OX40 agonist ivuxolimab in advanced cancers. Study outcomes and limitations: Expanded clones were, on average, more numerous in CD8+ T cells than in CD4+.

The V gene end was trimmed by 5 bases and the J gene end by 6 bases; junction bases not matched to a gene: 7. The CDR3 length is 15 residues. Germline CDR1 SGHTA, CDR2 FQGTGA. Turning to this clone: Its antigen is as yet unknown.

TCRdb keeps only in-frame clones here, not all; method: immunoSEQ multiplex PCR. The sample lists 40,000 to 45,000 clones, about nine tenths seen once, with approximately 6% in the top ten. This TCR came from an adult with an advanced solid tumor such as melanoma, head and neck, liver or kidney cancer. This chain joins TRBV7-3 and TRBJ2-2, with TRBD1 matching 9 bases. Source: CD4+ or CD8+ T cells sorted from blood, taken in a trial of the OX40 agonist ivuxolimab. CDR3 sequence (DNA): TGTGCCAGCAGCCCGGGACAGGGAGTTGCCGGGGAGCTGTTTTTT. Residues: CASSPGQGVAGELFF.